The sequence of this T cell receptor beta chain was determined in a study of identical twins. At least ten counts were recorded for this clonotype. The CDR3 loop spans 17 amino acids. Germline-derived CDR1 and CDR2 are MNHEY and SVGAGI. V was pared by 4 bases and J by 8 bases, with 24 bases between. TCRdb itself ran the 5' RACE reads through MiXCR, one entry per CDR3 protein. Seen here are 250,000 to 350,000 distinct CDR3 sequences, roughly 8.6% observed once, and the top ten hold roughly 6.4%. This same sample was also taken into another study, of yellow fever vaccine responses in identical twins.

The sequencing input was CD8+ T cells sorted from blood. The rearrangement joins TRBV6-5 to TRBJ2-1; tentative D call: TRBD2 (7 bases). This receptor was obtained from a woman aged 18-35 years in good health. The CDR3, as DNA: TGTGCCAGCAGTTCCCGTCAAGGGGGGGGACTTAGGGATGAGCAGTTCTTC. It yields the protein CASSSRQGGGLRDEQFF.